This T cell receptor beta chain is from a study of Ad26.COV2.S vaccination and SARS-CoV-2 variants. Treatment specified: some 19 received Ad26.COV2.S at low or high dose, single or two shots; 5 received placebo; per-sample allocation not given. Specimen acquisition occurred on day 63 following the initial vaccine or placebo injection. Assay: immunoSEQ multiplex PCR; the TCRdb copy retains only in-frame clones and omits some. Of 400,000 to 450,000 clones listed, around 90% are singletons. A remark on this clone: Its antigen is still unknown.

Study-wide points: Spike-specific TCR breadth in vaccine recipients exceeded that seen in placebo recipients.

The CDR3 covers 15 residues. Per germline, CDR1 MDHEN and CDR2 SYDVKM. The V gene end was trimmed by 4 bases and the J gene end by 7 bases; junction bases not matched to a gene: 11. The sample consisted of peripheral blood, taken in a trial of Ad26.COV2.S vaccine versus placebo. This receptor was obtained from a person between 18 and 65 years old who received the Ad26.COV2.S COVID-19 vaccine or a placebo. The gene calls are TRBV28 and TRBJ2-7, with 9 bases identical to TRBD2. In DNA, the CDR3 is TGTGCCAGCAGTTCACCGGGACTAGCCGCCTCAGAGCAGTACTTC. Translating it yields CASSSPGLAASEQYF.